A selection of T cell receptor beta chains follows, all from one sample in a study of long-term antiretroviral therapy in people with HIV. This table comes from immunoSEQ multiplex PCR, and its TCRdb copy is limited to in-frame clones, with some not included. The repertoire consists of approximately 31,000 clones, with 97% occurring once and the leading ten covering less than 3.5%. The sequences come from unsorted PBMCs, collected 6.9 years after starting antiretroviral therapy. Every receptor here comes from a young man with HIV. The CDR3 runs from the conserved cysteine through the conserved F or W. A D gene is named only where the DNA matches it firmly. Rows give clone size only sometimes, using once, few, many, or a class for an expanded clone.

J	size	V	D	CDR3	DNA
TRBJ2-3	NA	TRBV4-2	NA	CASSQIAWGSEDTQYF	TGTGCCAGCAGCCAGATAGCCTGGGGGAGCGAAGATACGCAGTATTTT
TRBJ2-7	NA	TRBV18	NA	CASSQLREYEQYF	TGTGCCAGCTCTCAGCTCAGGGAATACGAGCAGTACTTC
TRBJ2-3	NA	TRBV29-1	NA	CSVLSPVGTDTQYF	TGCAGCGTCCTCTCGCCGGTGGGCACAGATACGCAGTATTTT
TRBJ2-3	NA	TRBV27	NA	CASSLWGDSDTQYF	TGTGCCAGCAGTTTATGGGGGGATTCAGATACGCAGTATTTT
TRBJ2-7	NA	TRBV7-9	NA	CASSLASLGKRDF	TGTGCCAGCAGCTTAGCGAGCCTGGGGAAGAGGGACTTC
TRBJ2-2	NA	TRBV15	TRBD1	CATSRVQGAPRTGELFF	TGTGCCACCAGCAGAGTACAGGGGGCGCCCAGGACCGGGGAGCTGTTTTTT
TRBJ2-3	NA	TRBV19	NA	CASKSGNTDTQYF	TGTGCCAGTAAATCAGGGAACACAGATACGCAGTATTTT
TRBJ2-7	NA	TRBV5-4	NA	CASSRGAIPYEQYF	TGTGCCAGCAGCCGCGGAGCGATCCCCTACGAGCAGTACTTC
TRBJ2-1	NA	TRBV4-1	NA	CASSQVAPPYNEQFF	TGCGCCAGCAGCCAGGTAGCTCCTCCCTACAATGAGCAGTTCTTC
TRBJ2-3	NA	TRBV20-1	TRBD1	CSAVGQDAQYF	TGCAGTGCTGTGGGACAGGACGCGCAGTATTTT
TRBJ1-2	NA	TRBV19	NA	CASSIESYGYTF	TGTGCCAGTAGTATAGAGAGCTATGGCTACACCTTC
TRBJ2-1	NA	TRBV9	NA	CASSVSGHNEQFF	TGTGCCAGCAGCGTATCGGGCCACAATGAGCAGTTCTTC
TRBJ1-1	NA	TRBV6-5	NA	CASSYGGTEAFF	TGTGCCAGCAGTTACGGGGGGACTGAAGCTTTCTTT
TRBJ1-1	NA	TRBV5-1	NA	CASSLIPKNTEAFF	TGCGCCAGCAGCTTGATCCCGAAGAACACTGAAGCTTTCTTT
TRBJ2-5	NA	TRBV30	NA	CAWSPDKIEETQYF	TGTGCCTGGAGCCCAGACAAAATCGAAGAGACCCAGTACTTC
TRBJ1-2	NA	TRBV19	TRBD1	CASSKTGGNGYTF	TGTGCCAGTAGTAAGACAGGGGGCAACGGCTACACCTTC
TRBJ1-4	NA	TRBV7-3	NA	CASSLKGLRWEKLFF	TGTGCCAGCAGCTTAAAGGGACTCCGATGGGAAAAACTGTTTTTT
TRBJ2-3	NA	TRBV6-5	TRBD1	CASSYSGGSGTDTQYF	TGTGCCAGCAGTTACTCAGGGGGCAGTGGCACAGATACGCAGTATTTT
TRBJ2-1	NA	TRBV5-4	NA	CASSFLSGGDNEQFF	TGTGCCAGCAGCTTCCTTAGCGGCGGGGACAATGAGCAGTTCTTC
TRBJ2-6	NA	TRBV7-6	TRBD2	CASSLVLAGVSGANVLTF	TGTGCCAGCAGCTTAGTACTAGCGGGAGTTTCTGGGGCCAACGTCCTGACTTTC
TRBJ2-7	NA	TRBV4-2	TRBD2	CASSQEPSGSSYEQYF	TGTGCCAGCAGCCAAGAGCCTAGCGGGAGCTCCTACGAGCAGTACTTC
TRBJ2-2	NA	TRBV7-8	NA	CASSLLNTGELFF	TGTGCCAGCAGCTTACTGAACACCGGGGAGCTGTTTTTT
TRBJ2-2	NA	TRBV2	NA	CASRRPSSGQAPGELFF	TGTGCCAGCAGGCGACCTTCGAGCGGGCAGGCGCCCGGGGAGCTGTTTTTT
TRBJ2-1	NA	TRBV7-8	NA	CASSLFTRGNEQFF	TGTGCCAGCAGCCTCTTTACTCGGGGCAATGAGCAGTTCTTC
TRBJ2-7	NA	TRBV10-3	TRBD1	CAIKRGPSYEQYF	TGTGCCATCAAGAGGGGGCCGTCCTACGAGCAGTACTTC
TRBJ1-2	once	TRBV11-2	NA	CASSVGIQTDNYGYTF	TGTGCCAGCAGCGTAGGGATCCAGACAGATAACTATGGCTACACCTTC
TRBJ1-3	once	TRBV25-1	NA	CASSGPWVGKGGNTIYF	TGTGCCAGCAGTGGGCCCTGGGTGGGGAAGGGTGGAAACACCATATATTTT
TRBJ1-1	NA	TRBV15	NA	CATSREDWRNTEAFF	TGTGCCACCAGCAGAGAGGACTGGAGGAACACTGAAGCTTTCTTT
TRBJ2-5	NA	TRBV11-2	TRBD2	CASSLVAGGLLGTQYF	TGTGCCAGCAGCTTAGTGGCGGGGGGGCTCTTGGGGACCCAGTACTTC
TRBJ1-6	NA	TRBV19	NA	CASSIDRTSTRHSPLHF	TGTGCCAGTAGTATAGACCGGACCTCTACTAGGCATTCACCCCTCCACTTT
TRBJ1-2	NA	TRBV5-1	TRBD1	CASSVGTGLDGYTF	TGCGCCAGCAGCGTCGGGACAGGGCTAGATGGCTACACCTTC
TRBJ1-2	NA	TRBV6-1	TRBD1	CASTLTGTVGYTF	TGTGCCAGCACCCTGACCGGGACAGTGGGCTACACCTTC
TRBJ2-2	NA	TRBV5-4	TRBD1	CASSQDRGRTGELFF	TGTGCCAGCAGTCAGGACAGGGGTCGCACCGGGGAGCTGTTTTTT
TRBJ2-1	NA	TRBV7-3	TRBD2	CASPLEREEENEQFF	TGTGCCAGCCCTCTTGAGCGGGAGGAGGAAAATGAGCAGTTCTTC
TRBJ2-7	NA	TRBV5-4	NA	CASSLVGPPYEQYF	TGTGCCAGCAGCTTGGTGGGACCCCCCTACGAGCAGTACTTC
TRBJ2-1	NA	TRBV5-1	NA	CASARRANNEQFF	TGCGCCAGCGCCCGGCGGGCCAACAATGAGCAGTTCTTC
TRBJ1-2	NA	TRBV19	TRBD1	CASSVRTGLGYGYTF	TGTGCCAGTAGTGTGCGGACAGGGTTAGGCTATGGCTACACCTTC
TRBJ2-5	NA	TRBV9	TRBD1	CASNTPGQGLETQYF	TGTGCCAGCAACACCCCCGGACAGGGATTGGAGACCCAGTACTTC
TRBJ1-5	NA	TRBV11-2	NA	CASSSGRISNQPQHF	TGTGCCAGCAGCTCGGGCCGGATTAGCAATCAGCCCCAGCATTTT
TRBJ2-5	NA	TRBV13	NA	CASSPSTQFTETQYF	TGTGCCAGCAGCCCCTCCACACAGTTTACAGAGACCCAGTACTTC
TRBJ2-1	NA	TRBV5-1	NA	CASRHSDSTLRNEQFF	TGCGCCAGCAGACATTCTGACAGTACCCTCCGCAATGAGCAGTTCTTC
TRBJ2-1	NA	TRBV29-1	NA	CSVESYNEQFF	TGCAGCGTTGAAAGCTACAATGAGCAGTTCTTC
TRBJ2-7	NA	TRBV21-1	NA	CASSKLDSGRTSSYEQYF	TGTGCCAGCAGCAAATTGGATTCGGGCAGGACTAGCTCCTACGAGCAGTACTTC
TRBJ2-1	NA	TRBV7-2	TRBD2	CASSLASSGAYNEQFF	TGTGCCAGCAGCTTGGCTTCTAGCGGCGCCTACAATGAGCAGTTCTTC
TRBJ1-4	NA	TRBV11-2	NA	CASSLSVEVNEKLFF	TGTGCCAGCAGCTTATCTGTGGAGGTTAATGAAAAACTGTTTTTT
TRBJ2-1	medium-sized	TRBV7-8	TRBD2	CASSLYSSGRGNEQFF	TGTGCCAGCAGCTTATATTCTAGCGGGAGGGGGAATGAGCAGTTCTTC
TRBJ2-1	NA	TRBV19	TRBD1	CASSTAGQGRHEQFF	TGTGCCAGTAGCACTGCGGGACAGGGAAGGCATGAGCAGTTCTTC
TRBJ2-7	NA	TRBV5-1	NA	CASSLARDGLKDEQYF	TGCGCCAGCAGCTTGGCCCGGGACGGGCTCAAGGACGAGCAGTACTTC
TRBJ1-2	NA	TRBV4-1	TRBD1	CASSDPRTGLGGYTF	TGCGCCAGCAGCGACCCCAGGACAGGCCTCGGCGGCTACACCTTC
TRBJ2-1	NA	TRBV5-4	TRBD1	CASSLRPGTEYNEQFF	TGTGCCAGCAGCTTGAGGCCCGGGACAGAGTACAATGAGCAGTTCTTC
TRBJ2-3	NA	TRBV5-6	TRBD2	CASSWTSGGEQYF	TGTGCCAGCAGCTGGACTAGCGGGGGTGAGCAGTATTTT
TRBJ2-2	NA	TRBV7-9	NA	CASSPPVGSITGELFF	TGTGCCAGCAGCCCCCCAGTTGGATCGATCACCGGGGAGCTGTTTTTT
TRBJ2-3	NA	TRBV4-1	NA	CASSQAPRGLTDTQYF	TGCGCCAGCAGCCAAGCCCCCAGGGGTCTGACAGATACGCAGTATTTT
TRBJ2-4	NA	TRBV7-2	NA	CASMPRGENIQYF	TGTGCCAGCATGCCCAGGGGGGAAAACATTCAGTACTTC
TRBJ2-1	NA	TRBV7-2	TRBD2	CASSWTSGVNEQFF	TGTGCCAGCAGCTGGACTAGCGGGGTCAATGAGCAGTTCTTC